This T cell receptor (beta chain) was found in a study of blood T cell repertoires in COVID-19. In the study overall: Acute and convalescent COVID-19 samples came from the United States, Italy and Spain. T cells, B-cell-depleted T cells, or PBMCs provided the cDNA or gDNA that served as material.

In the source study's methods: Estimation of nucleated cell counts was performed using reference gene primer amplification. The table came from immunoSEQ multiplex PCR; TCRdb's copy has only in-frame clones and leaves some out. The DNA was the basis for D and trimming; V, J and clone size are from that table. The table lists about 220,000 clones, around 84% of them singletons. CDR1 is LNHNV, CDR2 YYDKDF, per germline (reference sequence). The ends lost 1 base at V and 5 bases at J; junction bases unmatched: 5. This CDR3 contains 15 residues. Sequencing used peripheral blood. The J gene is TRBJ2-7, the V gene TRBV15; 10 bases fit TRBD2. The TCR comes from a human donor in a cohort sampled during active COVID-19. The CDR3 here is CATSRGGLAGDEQYF. The DNA of the CDR3 is TGTGCCACCAGCAGAGGGGGGCTAGCGGGAGACGAGCAGTACTTC.